This paragraph covers one T cell receptor (beta chain) sequence. The entry originates in a study of blood T cell repertoires in COVID-19. Whole-study context: Nucleic acid was either cDNA or gDNA, and it came from T cells, B-cell-depleted T cells, or PBMCs.

Data came from immunoSEQ multiplex PCR; TCRdb stores just in-frame clones and leaves some out. Of approximately 480,000 clones in the sample, about 85% were seen once. Recovered status applied to Cohort 3 donors who had two consecutive negative PCRs. It also applied to those with clearance or with symptom resolution. Germline CDR1 reads MNHEY; CDR2 reads SVGAGI. The CDR3 totals 14 residues. Trimming removed 8 bases from V and 3 bases from J, with 16 bases in between. The specimen was PBMCs or T cells enriched from blood (not recorded which). This rearrangement joins TRBV6-5 to TRBJ1-1; D remains ambiguous. The sequence derives from a young woman who had recovered from COVID-19. The CDR3 is CASFPREADTEAFF. The CDR3 DNA reads as TGTGCCAGCTTCCCGAGAGAAGCCGACACTGAAGCTTTCTTT.